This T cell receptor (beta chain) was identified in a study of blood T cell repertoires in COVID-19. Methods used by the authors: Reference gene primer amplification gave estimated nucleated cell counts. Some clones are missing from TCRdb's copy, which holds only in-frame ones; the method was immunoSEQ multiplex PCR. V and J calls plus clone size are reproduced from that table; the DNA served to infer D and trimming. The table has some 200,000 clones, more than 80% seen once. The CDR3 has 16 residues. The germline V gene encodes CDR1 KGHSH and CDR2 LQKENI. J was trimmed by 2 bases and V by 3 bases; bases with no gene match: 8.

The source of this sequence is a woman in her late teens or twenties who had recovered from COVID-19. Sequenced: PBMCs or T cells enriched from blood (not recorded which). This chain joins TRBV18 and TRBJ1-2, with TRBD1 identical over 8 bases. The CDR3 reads CASSPGPGGPNYGYTF. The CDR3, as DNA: TGTGCCAGCTCACCGGGTCCAGGGGGCCCAAACTATGGCTACACCTTC.